Following are 16 T cell receptor beta chains from one sample sequenced in a study of T cell changes during pregnancy in multiple sclerosis. Clones were read by immunoSEQ multiplex PCR, and TCRdb kept only the in-frame ones, dropping some. Here the sample spans around 48,000 clones, over 85% being singletons. This specimen consisted of CD8+ T cells from peripheral blood mononuclear cells, obtained before pregnancy. These receptors all stem from a female donor with multiple sclerosis, enrolled in a pregnancy study.

The rearrangement joins TRBV9 to TRBJ1-3; D gene unclear. V lost 0 bases and J 3 bases, leaving 7 bases between the germline ends. Germline values: CDR1 SGDLS, CDR2 YYNGEE. There are 14 residues in the CDR3. CDR3 coding DNA: TGTGCCAGCAGCGTAGTGGGAGGTGGAAACACCATATATTTT. Its translation is CASSVVGGGNTIYF.

The chain employs TRBV12-5 and TRBJ2-1, with TRBD2 as a possible D gene (6 bases). The germline V and J ends were trimmed by 6 bases and 0 bases, with 12 bases remaining between them. In germline, CDR1 is LGHNT, CDR2 FRNRAP. The CDR3 has 15 amino acids. The CDR3: CASGLGRSSYNEQFF. The CDR3 bases are TGTGCTAGTGGCCTGGGGAGGAGCTCCTACAATGAGCAGTTCTTC.

This chain connects TRBV7-9 to TRBJ1-3, with 7 bases aligning to TRBD1. The CDR3 spans 13 residues. CDR1 is SEHNR and CDR2 is FQNEAQ in the germline V gene (reference sequence). The V segment lost 7 bases and the J segment 6 bases; nucleotides outside the gene matches: 6. The CDR3 region is CASNKDRKNTIYF. In nucleotides, the CDR3 is TGTGCCAGCAACAAGGACAGGAAAAACACCATATATTTT.

A remark on this clone: An end of the junction does not agree with germline; a read error may underlie this. J is TRBJ1-2 and V is TRBV13; TRBD1 is a possible D gene (5 bases). CDR1 is PRHDT and CDR2 is FYEKMQ in the germline V gene (reference sequence). The CDR3 sequence is 15 residues long. The CDR3 reads CASSLGRGREYGYTF. CDR3 bases: TGTGCCAGCAGCCTAGGAAGGGGTCGAGAATATGGCTACACCTTC. The variable domain in full, completed from reference TRBV13 and TRBJ1-2, reads AAGVIQSPRHLIKEKRETATLKCYPIPRHDTVYWYQQGPGQDPQFLISFYEKMQSDKGSIPDRFSAQQFSDYHSELNMSSLELGDSALYFCASSLGRGREYGYTFGSGTRLTVV.

The chain employs TRBV2 and TRBJ2-7, with TRBD1 as a possible D gene (5 bases). The CDR3 totals 15 residues. V gave up 11 bases and J gave up 3 bases, with 23 bases separating them. Germline CDR1 reads SNHLY; CDR2 reads FYNNEI. This CDR3 is CAFEPLGRRDYEQYF. In DNA, the CDR3 is TGTGCCTTCGAGCCTCTAGGACGCAGGGACTACGAGCAGTACTTC.

On this clone itself: This specimen includes other DNA sequences encoding the same CDR3. The chain has TRBV5-6 and TRBJ2-7, with D perhaps given as TRBD1 or TRBD2 (5 bases each). Trimming shortened V by 4 bases and J by 3 bases, and 11 bases separated the two germline ends. The germline CDR1 and CDR2 sequences are SGHDT and YYEEEE. The CDR3 has 13 residues. This CDR3 is CASSLGRSYEQYF. The CDR3 DNA reads TGTGCCAGCAGCCTGGGACGGAGCTACGAGCAGTACTTC. Full variable domain (rest looked up from reference TRBV5-6 and TRBJ2-7): DAGVTQSPTHLIKTRGQQVTLRCSPKSGHDTVSWYQQALGQGPQFIFQYYEEEERQRGNFPDRFSGHQFPNYSSELNVNALLLGDSALYLCASSLGRSYEQYFGPGTRLTVT.

The chain employs TRBV2 and TRBJ1-2; D perhaps matches TRBD1 (5 bases). The CDR3 has 15 amino acids. The V end was cut by 1 base, the J end by 3 bases, with 12 bases between. Germline V gene sequence: CDR1 SNHLY, CDR2 FYNNEI. The CDR3 DNA reads as TGTGCCAGCAGTGAAGGGACACGGACCCACTATGGCTACACCTTC. Amino acid sequence: CASSEGTRTHYGYTF.

This chain connects TRBV19 to TRBJ2-7; TRBD1 matches 7 bases. Germline V lookup: CDR1 LNHDA, CDR2 SQIVND (reference sequence). V was clipped by 6 bases and J by 2 bases; unmatched bases: 4. This CDR3 has 13 amino acids. The CDR3 loop is CASSPGQAYEQYF. The CDR3 DNA reads as TGTGCCAGTAGCCCCGGACAGGCCTACGAGCAGTACTTC.

This clone was detected once. This chain uses TRBV9 with TRBJ2-7; 7 bases agree with TRBD2. This CDR3 spans 13 amino acids. The V and J ends lost 3 bases and 3 bases, in that order; junction bases with no gene match: 3. Per germline, CDR1 SGDLS and CDR2 YYNGEE. The CDR3 protein is CASSGPSGYEQYF. Written as DNA, the CDR3 is TGTGCCAGCAGCGGCCCTAGCGGCTACGAGCAGTACTTC.

This rearrangement joins TRBV19 to TRBJ2-5, with 13 bases aligning to TRBD2. Per germline, CDR1 LNHDA and CDR2 SQIVND (reference sequence). V shed 5 bases and J 3 bases; nucleotides not matched to a gene: 6. This CDR3 comprises 16 residues. The CDR3 loop is CASSVTSGGMEETQYF. CDR3 nucleotide sequence: TGTGCCAGTAGTGTGACTAGCGGGGGGATGGAAGAGACCCAGTACTTC.

The gene calls are TRBV19 and TRBJ2-2, with D tentatively TRBD1 (6 bases). The CDR3 has 12 residues. V dropped 10 bases and J dropped 1 base, with 7 bases sitting between them. Germline CDR1 and CDR2: LNHDA and SQIVND (reference sequence). The CDR3 reads CATGQNTGELFF. In nucleotides, the CDR3 is TGTGCCACGGGACAGAACACCGGGGAGCTGTTTTTT.

The V and J genes are TRBV5-1 and TRBJ1-2, with 8 bases aligning to TRBD1. This CDR3 contains 14 residues. The trim removed 2 bases at V and 5 bases at J, leaving 5 bases unmatched. Germline loops: CDR1 SGHRS, CDR2 YFSETQ. The CDR3 loop is CASSFSGGMYGYTF. In nucleotides, the CDR3 is TGCGCCAGCAGCTTCTCAGGGGGCATGTATGGCTACACCTTC.

The chain uses TRBV4-2 and TRBJ2-5; D ambiguous. V was cut by 0 bases and J by 5 bases, with 13 bases left in between. The CDR3 runs to 15 residues. CDR1 and CDR2 (germline): LGHNA, YNFKEQ. CDR3: CASSQDTRNWETQYF. The CDR3 DNA follows: TGTGCCAGCAGCCAAGATACGCGTAACTGGGAGACCCAGTACTTC.

This chain links TRBV9 with TRBJ1-2; perhaps TRBD1 as D (5 bases). There are 13 residues in the CDR3. The V gene's germline CDR1 is SGDLS and CDR2 YYNGEE. The V end was cut by 4 bases, the J end by 8 bases, with 15 bases between. This CDR3 reads CASSLIQGRGYTF. Written as DNA, the CDR3 is TGTGCCAGCAGCCTAATCCAGGGTCGCGGCTACACCTTC.

The chain carries TRBV5-8 and TRBJ2-1, with D maybe TRBD2 (6 bases). This CDR3 comprises 15 residues. Germline CDR1 and CDR2: SGHTS and YDEGEE. The V end was cut by 3 bases, the J end by 0 bases, with 10 bases between. The CDR3 nucleotides read TGTGCCAGCAGCTGGAGGGCTAACTCCTACAATGAGCAGTTCTTC. It is translated as CASSWRANSYNEQFF.

This clone was observed once. V and J are TRBV2 and TRBJ2-5; D might be TRBD2 (6 bases). The germline V and J ends were trimmed by 5 bases and 1 base, with 14 bases remaining between them. The CDR3 is made up of 15 amino acids. Germline V CDR1 and CDR2: SNHLY, FYNNEI. The CDR3 nucleotides read TGTGCCAGCAGTCGCCCGGGAGAGCCCCAAGAGACCCAGTACTTC. It specifies CASSRPGEPQETQYF.